The rows below give T cell receptor beta chains drawn from one sample of a study of human T cells and chemical hapten exposure. MiXCR was run by TCRdb on the RACE reads, yielding one entry per CDR3 protein. There are fewer than 400,000 distinct CDR3 sequences in the sample; 6% to 8.5% occur only once, and approximately 8.9% lies in the top ten. Material: whole blood, obtained in connection with sensitization to the hapten diphenylcyclopropenone (DPC). These receptors were collected from a woman aged 18-30 years with alopecia areata. Some clones in this sample may be carry-over from other donors' samples. Both conserved end residues are part of each CDR3. Each record gives: J gene, D gene, V gene, clone size, CDR3 protein, CDR3 DNA. A D gene is named only where the DNA matches it firmly. Rows give clone size only sometimes, using once, few, many, or a class for an expanded clone.

TRBJ1-2	-	TRBV6-6	-	CASSSRTDEGYGYTF	TGTGCCAGCAGTTCTCGGACTGACGAGGGCTATGGCTACACCTTC
TRBJ2-7	-	TRBV28	many	CASSSWDGPYEQYF	TGTGCCAGCAGTTCCTGGGACGGACCCTACGAGCAGTACTTC
TRBJ2-3	-	TRBV7-9	many	CASSPGLATDTQYF	TGTGCCAGCAGCCCCGGACTGGCCACAGATACGCAGTATTTT
TRBJ2-3	TRBD2	TRBV24-1	many	CATYSGDTDTQYF	TGTGCCACCTATAGCGGGGACACAGATACGCAGTATTTT
TRBJ2-7	-	TRBV6-1	few	CCSGDYEQYF	TGTTGTAGCGGAGACTACGAGCAGTACTTC
TRBJ1-4	TRBD1	TRBV3-1	-	CASCGTGDEKLFF	TGTGCCAGCTGTGGGACAGGGGACGAAAAACTGTTTTTT
TRBJ1-1	-	TRBV20-1	-	CSALKDYTEAFF	TGCAGTGCCCTCAAGGATTACACTGAAGCTTTCTTT
TRBJ1-1	-	TRBV12-3/TRBV12-4	many	CAGGRHTEAFF	TGTGCCGGTGGACGGCACACTGAAGCTTTCTTT
TRBJ1-1	-	TRBV7-2	many	CASSSLQDTEAFF	TGTGCCAGCAGCTCCCTACAGGACACTGAAGCTTTCTTT
TRBJ1-2	TRBD1	TRBV7-2	-	CASSLEDRGPPYGYTF	TGTGCCAGCAGCTTAGAGGACAGGGGGCCCCCCTATGGCTACACCTTC
TRBJ1-3	-	TRBV6-5	many	CASSYGQHTYSGNTIYF	TGTGCCAGCAGTTACGGGCAGCACACCTACTCTGGAAACACCATATATTTT
TRBJ2-7	-	TRBV3-1	-	CASSRPGTVSYEQYF	TGTGCCAGCAGCCGCCCCGGGACGGTTTCCTACGAGCAGTACTTC
TRBJ1-1	TRBD1	TRBV7-9	-	CASSYRDREAFF	TGTGCCAGCAGCTACCGGGACAGGGAAGCTTTCTTT
TRBJ2-4	-	TRBV9	many	CASSPHKGPTLAKNIQYF	TGTGCCAGCAGCCCCCATAAAGGGCCTACTTTAGCCAAAAACATTCAGTACTTC
TRBJ1-5	-	TRBV28	once	CASNSGTPGNQPQHF	TGTGCCAGCAACTCGGGAACCCCCGGCAATCAGCCCCAGCATTTT
TRBJ1-5	TRBD1	TRBV6-6	-	CASRPGTGVSEDQPQHF	TGTGCCAGCAGGCCCGGGACAGGGGTGAGTGAGGATCAGCCCCAGCATTTT
TRBJ2-7	TRBD2	TRBV7-2	-	CASSPRTSSGGPYEQYF	TGTGCCAGCAGCCCAAGAACCTCTAGCGGGGGGCCCTACGAGCAGTACTTC
TRBJ2-3	-	TRBV11-2	-	CASSSPYKGDTQYF	TGTGCCAGCAGCTCCCCCTATAAGGGGGATACGCAGTATTTT
TRBJ2-1	-	TRBV9	-	CASSVEMTGGGGQFF	TGTGCCAGCAGCGTAGAGATGACTGGTGGTGGAGGGCAGTTCTTC
TRBJ1-1	-	TRBV2	few	CASSYQGTTGTEAFF	TGTGCCAGCAGTTACCAAGGGACAACCGGCACTGAAGCTTTCTTT
TRBJ1-3	-	TRBV29-1	many	CSVERETGNTIYF	TGCAGCGTTGAACGGGAGACTGGAAACACCATATATTTT
TRBJ1-2	TRBD1	TRBV29-1	few	CSVERQGDYGYTF	TGCAGCGTTGAACGACAGGGAGACTATGGCTACACCTTC